There are a few counts of the clone carrying this T cell receptor (beta chain). Its antigen is not identified. The data were taken from a study of T cells after yellow fever vaccination. Study results and limitations: Most primary-vaccination clones recurred post-booster (approximately 96% CD4, about 90% CD8). Few clonotypes appeared in both CD4 and CD8 compartments.

The V gene's germline CDR1 is SGHTA and CDR2 FQGTGA. Trimming removed 6 bases from V and 7 bases from J, with 16 bases in between. CDR3 size: 14 residues. A process of 5'RACE template switching, which added a universal primer site and UMIs, was used to make TCR cDNA. MiXCR was run by TCRdb on the 5' RACE reads, yielding one entry per CDR3 protein. The sample shows 150,000 or so distinct CDR3 sequences, 6% to 7.5% of them seen only once. This chain links TRBV7-3 with TRBJ2-1; D may be TRBD1 (6 bases). This TCR was sampled from a young man who received the YFV17D yellow fever vaccine. This specimen was CD4+ T cells sorted from PBMCs, taken 4 to 5 days after the first yellow fever vaccination. The CDR3 sequence: CASSRRTDSNEQFF. CDR3 DNA sequence: TGTGCCAGCAGTCGACGGACAGATTCGAATGAGCAGTTCTTC. Together with reference TRBV7-3 and TRBJ2-1, the CDR3 gives the full variable domain: GAGVSQTPSNKVTEKGKYVELRCDPISGHTALYWYRQSLGQGPEFLIYFQGTGAADDSGLPNDRFFAVRPEGSVSTLKIQRTERGDSAVYLCASSRRTDSNEQFFGPGTRLTVL.